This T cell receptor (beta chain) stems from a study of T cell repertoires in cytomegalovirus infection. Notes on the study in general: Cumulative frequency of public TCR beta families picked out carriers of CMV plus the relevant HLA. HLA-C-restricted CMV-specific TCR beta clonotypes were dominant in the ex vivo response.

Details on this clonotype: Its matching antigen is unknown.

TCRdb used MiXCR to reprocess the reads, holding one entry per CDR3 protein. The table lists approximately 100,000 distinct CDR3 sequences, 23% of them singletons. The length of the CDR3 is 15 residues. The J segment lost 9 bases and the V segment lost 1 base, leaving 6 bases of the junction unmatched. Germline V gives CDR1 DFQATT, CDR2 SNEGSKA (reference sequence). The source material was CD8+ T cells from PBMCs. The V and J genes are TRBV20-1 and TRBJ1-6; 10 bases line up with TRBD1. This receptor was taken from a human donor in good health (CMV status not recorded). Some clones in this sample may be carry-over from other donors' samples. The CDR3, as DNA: TGCAGTGCTAGAGGGGACAGGGGTCGGAGTTCACCCCTCCACTTT. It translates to CSARGDRGRSSPLHF.